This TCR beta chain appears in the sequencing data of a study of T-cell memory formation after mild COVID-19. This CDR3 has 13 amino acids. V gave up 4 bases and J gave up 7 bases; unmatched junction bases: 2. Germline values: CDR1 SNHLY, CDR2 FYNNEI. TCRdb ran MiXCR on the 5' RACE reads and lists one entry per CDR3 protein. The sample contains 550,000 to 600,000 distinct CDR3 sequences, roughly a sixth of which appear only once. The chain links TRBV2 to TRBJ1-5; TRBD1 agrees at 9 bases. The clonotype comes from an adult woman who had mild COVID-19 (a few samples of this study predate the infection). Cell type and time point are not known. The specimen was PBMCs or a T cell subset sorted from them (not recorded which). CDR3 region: CASSGTGEQPQHF. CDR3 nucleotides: TGTGCCAGCAGTGGGACAGGGGAGCAGCCCCAGCATTTT.